Presented here are 2 T cell receptor beta chains from one specimen sequenced in a study of cytomegalovirus exposure and HLA in healthy donors. The PCR ran on 60 Vbeta and 13 Jbeta primers. Profiling relied on immunoSEQ multiplex PCR, and the TCRdb table lists in-frame clones only, not all of them. The table for this sample gives 100,000 to 150,000 clones. The specimen was PBMCs. These receptors came from a woman aged 40 to 50 in good health and CMV-seropositive.

The chain carries TRBV29-1 and TRBJ1-4; TRBD1 agrees at 10 bases. Germline V CDR1 and CDR2: SQVTM, ANQGSEA. This CDR3 region has 13 residues. The CDR3: CTVRGQGDEKLFF. DNA of the CDR3: TGCACAGTGAGAGGACAGGGGGACGAAAAACTGTTTTTT.

The chain carries TRBV11-2 and TRBJ1-5; D may be TRBD1 (6 bases). V was shortened by 4 bases and J by 7 bases, with 14 bases between the two germline ends. Germline loops: CDR1 SGHAT, CDR2 FQNNGV. The CDR3 totals 14 residues. The CDR3 sequence is CASSSLGGRQPQHF. The CDR3 bases are TGTGCCAGCAGCTCTTTGGGGGGGCGGCAGCCCCAGCATTTT. The variable domain in full, completed from reference TRBV11-2 and TRBJ1-5, reads EAGVAQSPRYKIIEKRQSVAFWCNPISGHATLYWYQQILGQGPKLLIQFQNNGVVDDSQLPKDRFSAERLKGVDSTLKIQPAKLEDSAVYLCASSSLGGRQPQHFGDGTRLSIL.